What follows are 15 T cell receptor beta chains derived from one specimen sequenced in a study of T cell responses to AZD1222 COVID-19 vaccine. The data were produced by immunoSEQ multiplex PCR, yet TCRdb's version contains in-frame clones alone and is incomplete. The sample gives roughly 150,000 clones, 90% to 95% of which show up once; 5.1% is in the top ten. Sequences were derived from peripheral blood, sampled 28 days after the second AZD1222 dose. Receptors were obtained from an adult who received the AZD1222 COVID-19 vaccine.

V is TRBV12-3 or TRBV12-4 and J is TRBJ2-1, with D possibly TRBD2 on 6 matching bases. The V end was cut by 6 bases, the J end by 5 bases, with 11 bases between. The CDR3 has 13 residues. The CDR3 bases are TGTGCCAGCAGCTACTCTAGCGACAATGAGCAGTTCTTC. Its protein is CASSYSSDNEQFF.

The CDR3 region is CASSLVSGKGLETQYF. The CDR3 DNA reads as TGCGCCAGCAGCTTGGTTAGCGGGAAGGGATTGGAGACCCAGTACTTC. The chain links TRBV5-1 to TRBJ2-5; 8 bases fit TRBD2. Germline assignment: CDR1 SGHRS and CDR2 YFSETQ. The length of the CDR3 is 16 residues. Unmatched junction bases numbered 9, after V lost 0 bases and J lost 5 bases.

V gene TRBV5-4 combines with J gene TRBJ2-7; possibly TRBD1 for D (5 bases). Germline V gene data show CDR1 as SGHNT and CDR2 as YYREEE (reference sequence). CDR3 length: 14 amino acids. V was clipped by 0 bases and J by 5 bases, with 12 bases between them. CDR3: CASSLGGALDEQYF. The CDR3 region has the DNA TGTGCCAGCAGCTTGGGGGGCGCGCTTGACGAGCAGTACTTC.

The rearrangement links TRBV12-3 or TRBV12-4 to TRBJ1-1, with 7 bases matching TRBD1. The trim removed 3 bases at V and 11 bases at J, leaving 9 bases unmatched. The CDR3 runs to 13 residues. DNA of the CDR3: TGTGCCAGCAGTTTCACTGGGAGGGGGCTCGCTTTCTTT. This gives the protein CASSFTGRGLAFF.

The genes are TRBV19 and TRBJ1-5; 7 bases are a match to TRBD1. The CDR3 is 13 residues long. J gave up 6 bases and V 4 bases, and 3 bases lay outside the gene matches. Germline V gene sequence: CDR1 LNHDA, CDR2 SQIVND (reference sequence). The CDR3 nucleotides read TGTGCCAGTAGTAAGGGGGCGGCTCAGCCCCAGCATTTT. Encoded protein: CASSKGAAQPQHF.

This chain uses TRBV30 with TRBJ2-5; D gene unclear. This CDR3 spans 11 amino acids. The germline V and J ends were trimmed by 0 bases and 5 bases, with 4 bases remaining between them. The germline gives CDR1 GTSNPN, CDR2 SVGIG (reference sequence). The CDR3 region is CAWSVKETQYF. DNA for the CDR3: TGTGCCTGGAGTGTAAAGGAGACCCAGTACTTC.

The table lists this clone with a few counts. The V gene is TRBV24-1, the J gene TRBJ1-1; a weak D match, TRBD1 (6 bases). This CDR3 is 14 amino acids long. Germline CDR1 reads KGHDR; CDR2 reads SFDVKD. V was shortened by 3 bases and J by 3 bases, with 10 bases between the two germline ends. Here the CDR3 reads CATSDQGLDTEAFF. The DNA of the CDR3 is TGTGCCACCAGTGATCAGGGGTTGGACACTGAAGCTTTCTTT.

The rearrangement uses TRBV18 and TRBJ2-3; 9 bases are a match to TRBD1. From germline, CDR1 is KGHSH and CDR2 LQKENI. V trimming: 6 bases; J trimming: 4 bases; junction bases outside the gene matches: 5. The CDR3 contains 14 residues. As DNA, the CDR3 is TGTGCCAGCTCCCCGGGACAGGGCGCAGATACGCAGTATTTT. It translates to CASSPGQGADTQYF. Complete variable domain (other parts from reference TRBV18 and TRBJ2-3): NAGVMQNPRHLVRRRGQEARLRCSPMKGHSHVYWYRQLPEEGLKFMVYLQKENIIDESGMPKERFSAEFPKEGPSILRIQQVVRGDSAAYFCASSPGQGADTQYFGPGTRLTVL.

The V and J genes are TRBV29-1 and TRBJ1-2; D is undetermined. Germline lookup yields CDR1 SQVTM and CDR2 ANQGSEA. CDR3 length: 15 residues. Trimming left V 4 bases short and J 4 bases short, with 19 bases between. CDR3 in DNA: TGCAGCGTTGGTACCTCCCCGGGAGTCTCCTATGGCTACACCTTC. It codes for CSVGTSPGVSYGYTF. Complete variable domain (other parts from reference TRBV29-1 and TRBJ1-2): SAVISQKPSRDICQRGTSLTIQCQVDSQVTMMFWYRQQPGQSLTLIATANQGSEATYESGFVIDKFPISRPNLTFSTLTVSNMSPEDSSIYLCSVGTSPGVSYGYTFGSGTRLTVV.

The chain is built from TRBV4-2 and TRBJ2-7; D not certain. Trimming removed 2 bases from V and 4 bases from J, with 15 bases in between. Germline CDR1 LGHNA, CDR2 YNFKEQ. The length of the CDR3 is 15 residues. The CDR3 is CASSQTRANTYEQYF. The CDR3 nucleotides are TGTGCCAGCAGCCAAACCCGAGCGAATACGTACGAGCAGTACTTC.

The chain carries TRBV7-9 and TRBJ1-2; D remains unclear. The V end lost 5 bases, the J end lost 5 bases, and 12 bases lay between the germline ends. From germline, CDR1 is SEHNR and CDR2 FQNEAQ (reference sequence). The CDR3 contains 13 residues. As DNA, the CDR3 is TGTGCCAGCAGCCTCGGGCAGGAGTATGGCTACACCTTC. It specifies CASSLGQEYGYTF.

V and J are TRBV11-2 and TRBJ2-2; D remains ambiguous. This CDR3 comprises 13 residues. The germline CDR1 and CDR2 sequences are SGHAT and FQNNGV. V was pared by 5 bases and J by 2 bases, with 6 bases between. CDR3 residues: CASSPPNTGELFF. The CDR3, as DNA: TGTGCCAGCAGCCCCCCAAACACCGGGGAGCTGTTTTTT.

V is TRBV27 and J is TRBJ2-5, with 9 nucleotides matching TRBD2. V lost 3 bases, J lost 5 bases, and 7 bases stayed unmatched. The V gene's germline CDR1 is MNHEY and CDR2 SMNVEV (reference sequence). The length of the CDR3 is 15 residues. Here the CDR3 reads CASSLVGLAGETQYF. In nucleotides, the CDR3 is TGTGCCAGCAGTTTGGTAGGGCTAGCGGGGGAGACCCAGTACTTC.

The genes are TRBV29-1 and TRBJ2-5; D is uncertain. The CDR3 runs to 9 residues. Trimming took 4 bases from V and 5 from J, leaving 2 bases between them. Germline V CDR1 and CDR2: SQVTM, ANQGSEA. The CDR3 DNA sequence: TGCAGCGTTGGTGAGACCCAGTACTTC. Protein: CSVGETQYF.

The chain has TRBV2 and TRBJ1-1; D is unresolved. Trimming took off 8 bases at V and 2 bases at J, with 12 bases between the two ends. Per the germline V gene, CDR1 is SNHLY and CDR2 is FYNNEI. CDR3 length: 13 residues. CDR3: CASGGERNTEAFF. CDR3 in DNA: TGTGCCAGCGGCGGGGAGAGAAACACTGAAGCTTTCTTT.